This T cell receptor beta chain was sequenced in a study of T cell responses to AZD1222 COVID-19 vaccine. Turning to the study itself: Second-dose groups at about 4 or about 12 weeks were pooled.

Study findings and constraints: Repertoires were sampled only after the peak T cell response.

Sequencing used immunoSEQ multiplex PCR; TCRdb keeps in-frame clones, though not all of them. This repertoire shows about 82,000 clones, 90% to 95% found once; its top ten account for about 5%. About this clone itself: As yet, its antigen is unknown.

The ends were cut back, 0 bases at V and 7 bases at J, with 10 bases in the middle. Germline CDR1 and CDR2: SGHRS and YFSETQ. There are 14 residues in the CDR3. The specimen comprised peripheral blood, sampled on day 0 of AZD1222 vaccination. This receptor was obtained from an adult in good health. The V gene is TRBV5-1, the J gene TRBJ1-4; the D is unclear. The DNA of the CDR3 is TGCGCCAGCAGCTTGGCAGGACGCGGTGAAAAACTGTTTTTT. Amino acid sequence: CASSLAGRGEKLFF.